This is a list of T cell receptor beta chains from one sample in a study of human T cells and chemical hapten exposure. In TCRdb, the RACE reads were re-called with MiXCR into one record per CDR3 protein. The repertoire holds more than 65,000 distinct CDR3 sequences, around 30% seen once, with around 8.9% in the top ten. The source material was whole blood, sampled in connection with sensitization to the hapten diphenylcyclopropenone (DPC). The receptors here all came from a man in his forties or fifties with alopecia areata. Some clones in this sample may be carry-over from other donors' samples. The CDR3 runs from the conserved cysteine through the conserved F or W. A D gene is named only where the DNA matches it firmly. The listing skips clone size in some rows; elsewhere it reads once, few, many or a size class.

DNA	CDR3	length	V	D	J	size
TGCGCCAGCCGTCCGGCAAGTGAAGGATTGACAGATACGCAGTATTTT	CASRPASEGLTDTQYF	16	TRBV10-2	NA	TRBJ2-3	few
TGTGCCAGCAGTTTAAGTATTGGGGCTTCCTTGGGCACAGATACGCAGTATTTT	CASSLSIGASLGTDTQYF	18	TRBV12-3/TRBV12-4	NA	TRBJ2-3	NA
TGTGCCATCAGTGCCCCGGGACAGGTAACCTACGAGCAGTACTTC	CAISAPGQVTYEQYF	15	TRBV10-3	TRBD1	TRBJ2-7	NA
TGTGCCAGCAGCCAATCCGGTAGGAATGAGCAGTTCTTC	CASSQSGRNEQFF	13	TRBV3-1	NA	TRBJ2-1	NA
TGTGCCAGCAGTTACTCAAGAGGGGCCACTGAAGCTTTCTTT	CASSYSRGATEAFF	14	TRBV6-2/TRBV6-3	NA	TRBJ1-1	few
TGCAGTGCGGCAGGGGCCCATTCTACTGGGAATCAGCCCCAGCATTTT	CSAAGAHSTGNQPQHF	16	TRBV20-1	NA	TRBJ1-5	once
TGTGCCAGCTCTAGCGGACTAAGCACAGATACGCAGTATTTT	CASSSGLSTDTQYF	14	TRBV2	TRBD2	TRBJ2-3	NA
TGTGCCAGCGCCGGCCTAACGGGAGAGCAGTACTTC	CASAGLTGEQYF	12	TRBV7-9	NA	TRBJ2-7	NA
TGCAGTGCTACGACCTACGAGCAGTACTTC	CSATTYEQYF	10	TRBV20-1	NA	TRBJ2-7	NA
TGCGCCAGCAGCTCCGGGACTCAGATTTACAATGAGCAGTTCTTC	CASSSGTQIYNEQFF	15	TRBV5-1	NA	TRBJ2-1	once
TGTGCCAGCAGTCGTCTAGCGGGAGGGCCAGACGAGCAGTACTTC	CASSRLAGGPDEQYF	15	TRBV3-1	TRBD2	TRBJ2-7	NA
TGTGCCAGCAGTTTTCTCGAATCCAGGGAGCAGTTCTTC	CASSFLESREQFF	13	TRBV12-3/TRBV12-4	NA	TRBJ2-1	once
TGTGCCAGCAGTTTAGGGACAGGCAATCAGCCCCAGCATTTT	CASSLGTGNQPQHF	14	TRBV27	TRBD1	TRBJ1-5	many
TGCAGCGCCGTCGTAGGGGGGGCGGTCACTGAAGCTTTCTTT	CSAVVGGAVTEAFF	14	TRBV29-1	NA	TRBJ1-1	NA
TGTGCCAGCAACGACGGACAGGGCTGGACACCCCTCCACTTT	CASNDGQGWTPLHF	14	TRBV6-5	TRBD1	TRBJ1-6	NA
TGTGCCAGCAGCCGACAGAAAAACACCGGGGAGCTGTTTTTT	CASSRQKNTGELFF	14	TRBV6-5	NA	TRBJ2-2	NA
TGTGCCAGCAGCCGTAGACTAGCGGGAGAGGACGAGCAGTACTTC	CASSRRLAGEDEQYF	15	TRBV13	TRBD2	TRBJ2-7	NA